This is a list of T cell receptor beta chains from one sample in a study of blood T cell repertoires in COVID-19. The table came from immunoSEQ multiplex PCR; TCRdb's copy has only in-frame clones and leaves some out. Of roughly 190,000 clones listed, roughly 94% were seen once; the top ten hold roughly 0.76%. What was sequenced was peripheral blood. These receptors were taken from a young man with COVID-19, enrolled during active disease. CDR3s include the opening cysteine and the closing phenylalanine or tryptophan. Some rows have no size entry. The others give once, few or many, or a class for an expanded clone.

v_gene: TRBV28; abundance: NA; j_gene: TRBJ1-3; CDR3aa: CATLGLGQGRNTIYF
v_gene: TRBV28; abundance: NA; j_gene: TRBJ1-3; CDR3aa: CASSFGQGVFGNTIYF
v_gene: TRBV5-6; abundance: NA; j_gene: TRBJ1-2; CDR3aa: CASSLWAAGGYTF
v_gene: TRBV5-1; abundance: NA; j_gene: TRBJ1-3; CDR3aa: CASSLYGTSTGNTIYF
v_gene: TRBV6-5; abundance: NA; j_gene: TRBJ1-5; CDR3aa: CASSLDTSNQPQHF
v_gene: TRBV27; abundance: NA; j_gene: TRBJ2-7; CDR3aa: CASSSVSWGGREQYF
v_gene: TRBV19; abundance: NA; j_gene: TRBJ2-3; CDR3aa: CASSITSGGPGSTDTQYF
v_gene: TRBV5-1; abundance: NA; j_gene: TRBJ1-4; CDR3aa: CASSLSPGATTNEKLFF
v_gene: TRBV5-1; abundance: NA; j_gene: TRBJ2-2; CDR3aa: CASSFNFANTGELFF
v_gene: TRBV29-1; abundance: NA; j_gene: TRBJ2-1; CDR3aa: CSVDSGIRLRGNEQFF
v_gene: TRBV10-2; abundance: NA; j_gene: TRBJ2-7; CDR3aa: CASRSTGTGGREQYF
v_gene: TRBV7-9; abundance: few; j_gene: TRBJ2-7; CDR3aa: CASSLGGNSYEQYF
v_gene: TRBV5-6; abundance: NA; j_gene: TRBJ2-2; CDR3aa: CASSESGGAGDTGELFF
v_gene: TRBV5-4; abundance: NA; j_gene: TRBJ2-1; CDR3aa: CASSLTGDYNEQFF
v_gene: TRBV5-6; abundance: NA; j_gene: TRBJ1-6; CDR3aa: CASSPPPSTKYDSPLHF
v_gene: TRBV7-9; abundance: NA; j_gene: TRBJ1-1; CDR3aa: CASSLAPGTEAFF